The following is a TCR beta chain sequence with its context. Its antigen is still unknown. The record originates from a study of CD8 T cells in ankylosing spondylitis. V lost 8 bases and J lost 6, with 14 bases in between. In germline, CDR1 is MDHEN, CDR2 SYDVKM. The CDR3 runs to 13 residues. Study-level results: Disease-linked clones bore a CD8+ phenotype, appearing relatively rarely in peripheral blood. What seemed typical of ankylosing spondylitis blood was a TCR beta motif built from eight highly homologous variants. Significant enrichment of disease-linked clones was reportedly seen in matched ankylosing spondylitis synovial fluid.

The TCR beta libraries were generated through quantitative 5'-RACE incorporating molecular barcodes. MiXCR was run by TCRdb on the 5' RACE reads, yielding one entry per CDR3 protein. Of some 290,000 distinct CDR3 sequences in the sample, 20% are singletons; the top ten hold 7.5% to 9%. The rearrangement links TRBV28 to TRBJ2-1; no clear D. The source is a male donor with ankylosing spondylitis or in good health (not recorded which). The sequencing sample was made of blood, either unsorted or a sorted T cell fraction (not recorded which). DNA for the CDR3: TGTGCCAGCTTGAGACTCCGGAGCAATGAGCAGTTCTTC. Translating it yields CASLRLRSNEQFF.